Listed below are T cell receptor beta chains from one sample, sequenced in a study of human T cells and chemical hapten exposure. TCRdb redid the calling of the RACE reads with MiXCR, one entry per CDR3 protein. The table records some 400,000 distinct CDR3 sequences, approximately 4.4% of them present only once. Specimen: whole blood, collected in connection with sensitization to the hapten diphenylcyclopropenone (DPC). These receptors were obtained from a woman between 45 and 60 years old with alopecia areata. Some clones in this sample may be carry-over from other donors' samples. Both conserved end residues are part of each CDR3. The D gene is left open where the match is weak. Clone size appears in some rows only: once, few, many, or a class for an expanded clone.

TRBV28,TRBJ2-6,NA,NA,CASSLPLGANVLTF,TGTGCCAGCAGTTTACCCCTTGGGGCCAACGTCCTGACTTTC
TRBV12-3/TRBV12-4,TRBJ1-1,NA,many,CASSFGTLNTEAFF,TGTGCCAGCAGTTTCGGGACCCTAAACACTGAAGCTTTCTTT
TRBV6-2/TRBV6-3,TRBJ1-1,NA,many,CASSYSVSNTEAFF,TGTGCCAGCAGTTACTCCGTCAGCAACACTGAAGCTTTCTTT
TRBV28,TRBJ2-2,NA,many,CASTTTNTGELFF,TGTGCCAGCACCACCACGAACACCGGGGAGCTGTTTTTT
TRBV14,TRBJ2-3,TRBD2,few,CASSPGTSWPDTQYF,TGTGCCAGCAGCCCCGGGACTAGCTGGCCAGATACGCAGTATTTT
TRBV6-5,TRBJ2-5,NA,many,CASSRPSLGGETQYF,TGTGCCAGCAGCCGCCCGAGCCTGGGTGGAGAGACCCAGTACTTC
TRBV7-9,TRBJ2-1,TRBD1,NA,CASSPNHRGRAYNEQFF,TGTGCCAGCAGCCCCAACCACAGGGGGCGAGCCTACAATGAGCAGTTCTTC
TRBV11-2,TRBJ2-3,NA,many,CASSLFRGTDTQYF,TGTGCCAGCAGCTTATTTCGGGGAACAGATACGCAGTATTTT
TRBV5-1,TRBJ2-1,NA,NA,CASSRPSDRSNNEQFF,TGCGCCAGCAGCCGACCGTCAGACAGGTCCAACAATGAGCAGTTCTTC
TRBV29-1,TRBJ2-3,NA,many,CSVHSRESTDTQYF,TGCAGCGTCCACAGTCGGGAGAGCACAGATACGCAGTATTTT
TRBV9,TRBJ2-6,NA,many,CASSASGANVLTF,TGTGCCAGCAGCGCCTCTGGGGCCAACGTCCTGACTTTC
TRBV2,TRBJ1-1,NA,NA,CASSSDPGRMNTEAFF,TGTGCCAGCAGTTCCGACCCAGGACGGATGAACACTGAAGCTTTCTTT
TRBV28,TRBJ1-5,NA,many,CASSYSQPQHF,TGTGCCAGCAGTTATAGTCAGCCCCAGCATTTT
TRBV2,TRBJ2-5,NA,few,CASSFMKTQYF,TGTGCCAGCAGTTTTATGAAAACCCAGTACTTC
TRBV5-1,TRBJ2-3,NA,many,CASSSRGGDTQYF,TGCGCCAGCAGCTCCCGCGGTGGAGATACGCAGTATTTT
TRBV11-2,TRBJ2-3,NA,few,CASGSFADTQYF,TGTGCCAGCGGGAGTTTCGCAGATACGCAGTATTTT
TRBV12-3/TRBV12-4,TRBJ1-2,NA,NA,CASSFEINYGYTF,TGTGCCAGCAGTTTCGAAATTAACTATGGCTACACCTTC
TRBV29-1,TRBJ2-1,NA,many,CSVEGRGLDSYNEQFF,TGCAGCGTTGAGGGCAGGGGACTCGACTCCTACAATGAGCAGTTCTTC
TRBV29-1,TRBJ2-4,TRBD1,few,CSAATGEGPMGVQYF,TGCAGCGCCGCAACAGGGGAAGGGCCGATGGGGGTTCAGTACTTC
TRBV5-5,TRBJ2-3,NA,NA,CASSLSRDGADTQYF,TGTGCCAGCAGCTTGTCCAGGGATGGGGCAGATACGCAGTATTTT
TRBV5-1,TRBJ2-1,TRBD2,few,CASSLRGGGTPYNEQFF,TGCGCCAGCAGCTTGAGGGGCGGGGGGACCCCCTACAATGAGCAGTTCTTC
TRBV14,TRBJ2-7,NA,many,CASSRFGEQYF,TGTGCCAGCAGCCGCTTTGGTGAGCAGTACTTC
TRBV7-9,TRBJ2-1,NA,many,CASSLEGWLEFF,TGTGCCAGCAGCTTAGAAGGGTGGCTGGAGTTCTTC
TRBV7-2,TRBJ2-5,NA,NA,CASSTRASPQETQYF,TGTGCCAGCAGCACCCGGGCCTCTCCCCAAGAGACCCAGTACTTC
TRBV18,TRBJ2-3,TRBD2,NA,CASSTGTPGGTQYF,TGTGCCAGCTCGACCGGGACCCCGGGGGGTACGCAGTATTTT
TRBV6-5,TRBJ2-7,NA,few,CASSLDRRPREQYF,TGTGCCAGCAGCCTTGACAGGCGGCCCAGGGAGCAGTACTTC
TRBV4-2,TRBJ2-2,NA,many,CASSQAGIPGELFF,TGTGCCAGCAGCCAAGCGGGCATTCCCGGGGAGCTGTTTTTT
TRBV27,TRBJ2-2,TRBD1,few,CASAQGAANTGELFF,TGTGCCAGCGCCCAGGGGGCGGCGAACACCGGGGAGCTGTTTTTT
TRBV6-5,TRBJ2-5,NA,NA,CASSYMGAIGETQYF,TGTGCCAGCAGTTACATGGGGGCGATCGGGGAGACCCAGTACTTC
TRBV14,TRBJ2-1,TRBD2,many,CASSPRLAGLSSYNEQFF,TGTGCCAGCAGCCCCCGACTAGCGGGCCTTAGCTCCTACAATGAGCAGTTCTTC
TRBV12-3/TRBV12-4,TRBJ1-5,NA,many,CASSLALRVNQPQHF,TGTGCCAGCAGTTTAGCGCTAAGGGTCAATCAGCCCCAGCATTTT
TRBV18,TRBJ2-1,NA,NA,CASSPGVTSYNEQFF,TGTGCCAGCTCACCGGGGGTAACCTCCTACAATGAGCAGTTCTTC
TRBV7-9,TRBJ2-1,TRBD2,few,CASSLDKLSGRYNEQFF,TGTGCCAGCAGCTTAGATAAGTTGAGCGGGAGATACAATGAGCAGTTCTTC
TRBV10-2,TRBJ2-7,NA,few,CASREPILGRGSYEQYF,TGCGCCAGCAGGGAGCCCATCTTGGGCAGGGGCTCCTACGAGCAGTACTTC
TRBV28,TRBJ2-3,TRBD2,many,CASSPLTSGRASDTQYF,TGTGCCAGCAGTCCCTTGACTAGCGGGAGGGCCTCAGATACGCAGTATTTT
TRBV28,TRBJ2-1,TRBD2,NA,CASTRPGLADIVVF,TGTGCCAGCACCCGCCCGGGACTAGCGGATATTGTGGTCTTC